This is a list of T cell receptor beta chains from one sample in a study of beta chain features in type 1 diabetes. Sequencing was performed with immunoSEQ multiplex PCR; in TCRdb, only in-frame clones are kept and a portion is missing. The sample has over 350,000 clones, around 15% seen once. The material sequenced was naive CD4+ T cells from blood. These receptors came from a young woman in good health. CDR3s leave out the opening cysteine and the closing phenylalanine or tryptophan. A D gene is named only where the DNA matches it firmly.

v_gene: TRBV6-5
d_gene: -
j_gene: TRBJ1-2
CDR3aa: ASSYTAAAYGYT

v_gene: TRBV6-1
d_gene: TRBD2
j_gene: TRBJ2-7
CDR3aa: ASSGPGLAGVEQY

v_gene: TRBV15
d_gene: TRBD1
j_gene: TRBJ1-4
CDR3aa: ATSRARGQGVTNEKLF

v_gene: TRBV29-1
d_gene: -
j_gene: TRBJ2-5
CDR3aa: SGHPGSETQY

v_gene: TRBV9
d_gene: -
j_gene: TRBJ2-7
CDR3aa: ASSKSTGDWAYEQY

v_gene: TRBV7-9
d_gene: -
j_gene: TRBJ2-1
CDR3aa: ASSLPGVSYNEQF

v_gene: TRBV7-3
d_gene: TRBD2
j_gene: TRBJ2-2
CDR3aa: ASSLTPGGLSGELF

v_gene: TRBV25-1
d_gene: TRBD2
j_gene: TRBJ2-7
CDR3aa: ASSKDRTSGRYEQY

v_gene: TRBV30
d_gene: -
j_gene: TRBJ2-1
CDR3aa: AWNWRAGYNEQF

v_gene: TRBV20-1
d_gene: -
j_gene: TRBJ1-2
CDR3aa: SARVAGDCT

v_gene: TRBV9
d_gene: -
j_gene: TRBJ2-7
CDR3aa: ASSPTPAEAYEQY

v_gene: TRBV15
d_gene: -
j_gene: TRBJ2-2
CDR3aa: ATSREKLNTGELF

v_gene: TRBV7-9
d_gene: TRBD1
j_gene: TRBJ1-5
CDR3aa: ASSTNRGSNQPQH

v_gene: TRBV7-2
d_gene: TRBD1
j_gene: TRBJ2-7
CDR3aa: ASGATGGYEQY

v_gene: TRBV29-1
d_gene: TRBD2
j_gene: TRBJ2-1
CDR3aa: SVEGLAGEDEQF

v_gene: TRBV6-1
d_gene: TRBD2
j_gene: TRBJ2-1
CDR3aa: ASSPLAGSYNEQF

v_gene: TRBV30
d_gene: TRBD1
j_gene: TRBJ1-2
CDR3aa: AWRGQGLNYGYT